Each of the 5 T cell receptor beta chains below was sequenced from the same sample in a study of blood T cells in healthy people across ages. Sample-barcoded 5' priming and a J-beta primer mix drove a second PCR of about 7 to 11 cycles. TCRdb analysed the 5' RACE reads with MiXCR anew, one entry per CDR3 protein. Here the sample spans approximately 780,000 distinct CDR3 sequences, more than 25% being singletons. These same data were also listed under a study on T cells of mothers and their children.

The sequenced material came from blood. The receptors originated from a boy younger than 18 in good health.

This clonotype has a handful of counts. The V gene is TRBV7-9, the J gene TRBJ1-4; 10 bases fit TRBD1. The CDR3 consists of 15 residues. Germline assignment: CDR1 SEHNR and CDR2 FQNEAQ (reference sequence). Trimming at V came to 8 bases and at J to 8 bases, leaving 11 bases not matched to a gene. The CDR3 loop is CASDLRGQGREKLFF. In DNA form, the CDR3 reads TGTGCCAGCGACCTGCGGGGACAGGGGAGAGAAAAACTGTTTTTT.

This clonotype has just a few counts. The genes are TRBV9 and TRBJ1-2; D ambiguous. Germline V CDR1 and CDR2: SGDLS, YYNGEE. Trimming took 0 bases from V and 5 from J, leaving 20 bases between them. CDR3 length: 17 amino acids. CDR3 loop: CASSVGRGDRNGYGYTF. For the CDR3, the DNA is TGTGCCAGCAGCGTAGGGAGAGGAGATCGGAACGGATATGGCTACACCTTC. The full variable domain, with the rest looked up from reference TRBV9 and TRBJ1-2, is DSGVTQTPKHLITATGQRVTLRCSPRSGDLSVYWYQQSLDQGLQFLIQYYNGEERAKGNILERFSAQQFPDLHSELNLSSLELGDSALYFCASSVGRGDRNGYGYTFGSGTRLTVV.

CDR3 sequence (DNA): TGTGCCAGGGAGGGGGTAGGGTCCCACGAGCAGTACTTC. It yields the protein CAREGVGSHEQYF. The V gene is TRBV6-5, the J gene TRBJ2-5; D could derive from TRBD1 or TRBD2 (6 bases each). The end of the DNA is better explained by TRBJ2-7, so the J call may be wrong. The CDR3 spans 13 residues. Germline values: CDR1 MNHEY, CDR2 SVGAGI.

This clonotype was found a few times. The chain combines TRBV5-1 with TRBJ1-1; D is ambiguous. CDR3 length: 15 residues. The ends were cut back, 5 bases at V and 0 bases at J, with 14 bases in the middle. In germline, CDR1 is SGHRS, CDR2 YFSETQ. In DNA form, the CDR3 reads TGCGCCAGCAGGATTCAACCGGCTCTGAACACTGAAGCTTTCTTT. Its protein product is CASRIQPALNTEAFF.

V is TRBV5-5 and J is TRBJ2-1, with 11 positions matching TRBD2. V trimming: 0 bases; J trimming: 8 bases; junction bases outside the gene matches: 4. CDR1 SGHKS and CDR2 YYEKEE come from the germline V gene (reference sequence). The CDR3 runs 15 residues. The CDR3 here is CASSLGLAGPYEQFF. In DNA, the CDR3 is TGTGCCAGCAGCTTGGGACTAGCGGGGCCCTATGAGCAGTTCTTC.